The T cell receptor (beta chain) described here comes from a study of T cell responses to AZD1222 COVID-19 vaccine. Study-level findings and limits: Among the donors, most were white British and more were female, and clonal diversity was possibly underestimated. Elevations in Spike-specific TCR breadth and depth followed administration of two AZD1222 doses. Vaccine-associated CD4 TCRs spanned spike, dominant at 160-218 and 743-854. Scientists sampled the repertoires only once the peak T cell response had passed.

Libraries were prepared by immunoSEQ multiplex PCR; TCRdb keeps only in-frame clonotypes and omits some of them. The sample comprises 100,000 to 150,000 clones, around 89% of which are singletons, and 3.5% to 4.5% rests with the top ten. The CDR3 contains 14 residues. Trimming took 6 bases from V and 4 from J, leaving 14 bases between them. The germline CDR1 and CDR2 sequences are SNHLY and FYNNEI. As regards this clone: Its antigen is still unknown.

The source material was peripheral blood, sampled on day 0 of AZD1222 vaccination. This receptor was obtained from an adult in good health. The chain recombines TRBV2 with TRBJ2-3, with D tentatively TRBD1 (6 bases). CDR3 in DNA: TGTGCCAGCAGATTGGGACATCTTTCAGATACGCAGTATTTT. Its protein product is CASRLGHLSDTQYF. Based on the CDR3 plus reference TRBV2 and TRBJ2-3, the full variable domain is EPEVTQTPSHQVTQMGQEVILRCVPISNHLYFYWYRQILGQKVEFLVSFYNNEISEKSEIFDDQFSVERPDGSNFTLKIRSTKLEDSAMYFCASRLGHLSDTQYFGPGTRLTVL.